The 9 T cell receptor beta chains reported below all come from one sample, sequenced in a study of cytotoxic CD8 clonotypes in ibrutinib-treated CLL. Produced via immunoSEQ multiplex PCR; TCRdb's table is partial and in-frame only. The table lists about 140,000 clones, 80% of them singletons. The sequenced sample was PBMCs, obtained after 36 months of ibrutinib treatment. These receptor sequences come from a human donor with chronic lymphocytic leukemia.

This chain uses TRBV5-4 with TRBJ2-7; D may be TRBD1 (5 bases). Germline CDR1 and CDR2: SGHNT and YYREEE (reference sequence). The V end lost 4 bases, the J end lost 6 bases, and 11 bases lay between the germline ends. This CDR3 comprises 12 residues. For the CDR3, the DNA is TGTGCCAGCAGCCGAGACAGCCCCGAGCAGTACTTC. Translating gives CASSRDSPEQYF.

In DNA form, the CDR3 reads TGTGCCAGTAGTCGACTAGCGGGGGGCTACAATGAGCAGTTCTTC. Residues: CASSRLAGGYNEQFF. The rearrangement links TRBV19 to TRBJ2-1, with 13 bases aligning to TRBD2. Trimming took 5 bases from V and 3 from J; bases not matched to a gene: 1. Germline CDR1 reads LNHDA; CDR2 reads SQIVND (reference sequence). The CDR3 runs to 15 residues.

About this clone: This may stem from a read error, because a much larger clone lies one nucleotide away. It is likely a read error, because the conserved phenylalanine at the end of the CDR3 is missing. This chain links TRBV19 with TRBJ1-2; the D gene is possibly TRBD1 (5 bases). The V end was cut by 5 bases, the J end by 2 bases, with 12 bases between. The CDR3 is 14 amino acids. Germline V CDR1 and CDR2: LNHDA, SQIVND (reference sequence). Here the CDR3 reads CASSVDSDNYGYTL. The CDR3 nucleotides are TGTGCCAGTAGTGTCGACAGCGACAACTATGGCTACACCCTC.

This rearrangement joins TRBV11-2 to TRBJ1-2; a possible D gene is TRBD1 (6 bases). The length of the CDR3 is 13 residues. Between the trimmed V and J ends, which lost 5 bases and 7 bases, there was a span of 14 bases. Germline CDR1 SGHAT, CDR2 FQNNGV. The CDR3 DNA is TGTGCCAGCAGCGGACTTGACAGGTTTGGCTACACCTTC. This gives the protein CASSGLDRFGYTF.

The chain joins TRBV7-8 to TRBJ2-6; D remains unclear. Trimming took off 8 bases at V and 2 bases at J, with 13 bases between the two ends. This CDR3 is built from 15 residues. Germline loops: CDR1 SGHVS, CDR2 FQNEAQ. CDR3 DNA sequence: TGTGCCAGCGGCCAAGGGCTTACTGGGGCCAACGTCCTGACTTTC. Translated, it gives CASGQGLTGANVLTF.

The chain combines TRBV7-9 with TRBJ1-3; unclear D gene. The germline V and J ends were trimmed by 5 bases and 0 bases, with 14 bases remaining between them. CDR1 and CDR2 (germline): SEHNR, FQNEAQ (reference sequence). The CDR3 contains 16 residues. In nucleotides, the CDR3 is TGTGCCAGCAGCCGTCCCGGTAGTAGCTCTGGAAACACCATATATTTT. This gives the protein CASSRPGSSSGNTIYF. The full variable domain, completed using reference TRBV7-9 and TRBJ1-3, is DTGVSQNPRHKITKRGQNVTFRCDPISEHNRLYWYRQTLGQGPEFLTYFQNEAQLEKSRLLSDRFSAERPKGSFSTLEIQRTEQGDSAMYLCASSRPGSSSGNTIYFGEGSWLTVV.

This clone occurred once. The chain is built from TRBV9 and TRBJ1-1; D is possibly TRBD1 (6 bases). The CDR3 has 15 residues. Germline lookup yields CDR1 SGDLS and CDR2 YYNGEE. The V end was cut by 4 bases, the J end by 1 base, with 14 bases between. The CDR3 loop is CASSPRQVANTEAFF. The CDR3 DNA reads TGTGCCAGCAGCCCCAGACAGGTGGCGAACACTGAAGCTTTCTTT.

The genes are TRBV5-1 and TRBJ2-1, with 10 bases identical to TRBD2. Germline trimming cut 6 bases from V and 7 bases from J; bases unmatched to any gene: 7. Germline CDR1 is SGHRS and CDR2 is YFSETQ. The CDR3 totals 14 residues. The CDR3 loop reads CASKASSGGNEQFF. The CDR3 nucleotides read TGCGCCAGCAAAGCATCTAGCGGGGGTAATGAGCAGTTCTTC.

The gene calls are TRBV10-3 and TRBJ1-5; D not certain. Germline V gene lookup returns CDR1 ENHRY and CDR2 SYGVKD. With 2 bases removed from V and 4 bases from J, the gap between germline ends came to 12 bases. The CDR3 spans 15 residues. The CDR3 nucleotides read TGTGCCATCAGTGAGGTACACCGGTTGAATCAGCCCCAGCATTTT. It yields the protein CAISEVHRLNQPQHF.